This TCR beta chain was recorded in a study of blood T cells in healthy people across ages. Per sample, a minimum of 6 million PBMCs were isolated. This CDR3 contains 13 residues. Germline assignment: CDR1 LNHDA and CDR2 SQIVND (reference sequence). After removal of 8 bases from V and 7 bases from J, the junction contained 8 bases not matched to a gene. With a J-beta primer mix and a sample-barcoded 5' primer, a second PCR ran about 7 to 11 cycles. TCRdb analysed the 5' RACE reads with MiXCR anew, one entry per CDR3 protein. The sample shows fewer than 600,000 distinct CDR3 sequences, roughly a quarter of them seen only once. Another study also made use of these data, one on T cells of mothers and their children.

The sample taken for sequencing was blood. This receptor was identified in a boy between 2 and 15 years old in good health. The rearrangement links TRBV19 to TRBJ1-3, with 7 bases aligning to TRBD1. The DNA of the CDR3 is TGTGCCAGTCGGGGGACAGTTTGGAACACCATATATTTT. Encoded protein: CASRGTVWNTIYF.